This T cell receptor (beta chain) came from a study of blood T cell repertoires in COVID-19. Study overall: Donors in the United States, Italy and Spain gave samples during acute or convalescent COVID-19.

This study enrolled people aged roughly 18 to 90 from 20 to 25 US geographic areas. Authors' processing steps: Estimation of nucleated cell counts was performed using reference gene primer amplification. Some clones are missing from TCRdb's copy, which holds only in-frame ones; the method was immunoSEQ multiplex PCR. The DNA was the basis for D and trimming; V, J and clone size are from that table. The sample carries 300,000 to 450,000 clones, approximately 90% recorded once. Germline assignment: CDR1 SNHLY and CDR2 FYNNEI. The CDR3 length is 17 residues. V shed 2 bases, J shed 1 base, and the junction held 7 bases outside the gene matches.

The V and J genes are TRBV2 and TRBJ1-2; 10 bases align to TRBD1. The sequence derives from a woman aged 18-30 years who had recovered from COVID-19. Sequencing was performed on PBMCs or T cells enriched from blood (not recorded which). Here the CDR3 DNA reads TGTGCCAGCAGTGAATGGGACAGGGGCCCTTATAACTATGGCTACACCTTC. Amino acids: CASSEWDRGPYNYGYTF.